The present entry profiles one TCR beta chain with its context. The antigen remains unidentified. The CDR3 spans 14 residues. Trimming cost V 7 bases and J 6 bases, with 16 bases left between them. This sample was included in a study of early T cells in non-severe SARS-CoV-2 infection. Study background: Chains from this unsorted whole-blood bulk RNA could not be paired. Study findings and constraints: Anti-spike CD8 responses were favored in VDJdb matching, and private and CD4 specificities were missed.

The protocol attached unique molecular identifiers to individual cDNA molecules. TCRdb passed the 5' RACE reads through MiXCR, listing each CDR3 protein once. Of tens of thousands of distinct CDR3 sequences in the sample, more than 10% were seen once. Sequencing was performed on whole blood, taken at baseline. This sequence joins TRBV12-3 or TRBV12-4 and TRBJ1-5; D may be TRBD1 (6 bases). This receptor was taken from an adult who was a healthcare worker with PCR-confirmed SARS-CoV-2 infection or an uninfected control (not recorded which). The donor label of this sample is uncertain. As DNA, the CDR3 is TGTGCCAGCACCTCCGGGACAACGAGTCAGCCCCAGCATTTT. Translating it yields CASTSGTTSQPQHF.